These T cell receptor beta chains were read from a single sample in a study of technical replicates of blood from four donors. Measured with immunoSEQ multiplex PCR; TCRdb has only the in-frame clones, and not every one. The top ten hold roughly 0.4% of the sample, which has about 75,000 clones, 75% to 95% seen once. The specimen sequenced was T cells isolated from PBMCs. The receptor source for this set is a human donor in good health. Some clones in this sample may be carry-over from other donors' samples. The conserved cysteine and the conserved F or W are not part of the CDR3 here.

ASSQEWSSISQPQH	TRBV4-1	TRBJ1-5
ASSYRTGGFEQF	TRBV6-5	TRBJ2-1
ASSLLEDSPERY	TRBV2	TRBJ2-5
ASSLGQGFEKLF	TRBV7-9	TRBJ1-4
AWSYNQETQY	TRBV30	TRBJ2-5
ASSLEGVAYTEAF	TRBV5-1	TRBJ1-1
ASSLDGGRGTDTQY	TRBV5-8	TRBJ2-3
ASSQDRGEQY	TRBV4-1	TRBJ2-7
ASSLAGTGGAYEQY	TRBV5-4	TRBJ2-7
ATQGLGNSPLH	TRBV6-6	TRBJ1-6
ASSLAGVWGAGGEDTQY	TRBV13	TRBJ2-3
AREGTGTWVGGYT	TRBV2	TRBJ1-2
ASSPGQANTEAF	TRBV18	TRBJ1-1
ASREAPMYTEAF	TRBV6-1	TRBJ1-1
ASSYTGGGRPY	TRBV28	TRBJ2-4
ASSLLNKAGGSYEQY	TRBV28	TRBJ2-7
ASSLLGREAF	TRBV7-9	TRBJ1-1
AWSDSSNYGYT	TRBV30	TRBJ1-2
ASSAGQGAGQPQH	TRBV6-1	TRBJ1-5
AWSNENSPLH	TRBV30	TRBJ1-6
AWSPSDSNQPQH	TRBV30	TRBJ1-5
ASSRGPNTGELF	TRBV27	TRBJ2-2
ASSESIAGGLNEQF	TRBV6-1	TRBJ2-1
ASSRGGLAVEQY	TRBV6-5	TRBJ2-7
ASSLAQSGELF	TRBV5-4	TRBJ2-2
ASTHDRAGEQY	TRBV5-6	TRBJ2-7
ASSPDRAGNTIY	TRBV6-5	TRBJ1-3
ASRFRRVIGDTEAF	TRBV19	TRBJ1-1
ASSPGLAGSETQY	TRBV5-1	TRBJ2-5
AWGQVEAF	TRBV30	TRBJ1-1
ASSTQGPQF	TRBV4-2	TRBJ2-1
ASSRRTGYGSEAF	TRBV5-6	TRBJ1-1
ASSWGLPVTDTQY	TRBV7-6	TRBJ2-3
ASSWDVGGREKLF	TRBV11-2	TRBJ1-4
ASRSFGEGIGYT	TRBV27	TRBJ1-2
ASSKKTPGQGKDEQY	TRBV21-1	TRBJ2-7
ASSLVVLRGQGNDEQY	TRBV11-2	TRBJ2-7
ASSVETGGASGANVLT	TRBV6-1	TRBJ2-6
ASSSQGGHTEAF	TRBV7-6	TRBJ1-1
ASSARTGSYGYT	TRBV6-4	TRBJ1-2
ASSFQTGGTEAF	TRBV27	TRBJ1-1
ASSKGGSGGVQETQY	TRBV21-1	TRBJ2-5
ASSFSRGTEKLF	TRBV7-9	TRBJ1-4
ASSTSRGTGELF	TRBV19	TRBJ2-2
ASSSGGVYEQY	TRBV7-9	TRBJ2-7
ASSPGSPNTGELF	TRBV5-1	TRBJ2-2
ASSNQGGGYT	TRBV6-6	TRBJ1-2
ASLPRGRELSNEQF	TRBV2	TRBJ2-1
ASSLGSGDHYEQY	TRBV5-1	TRBJ2-7
ASSQDMGGTGTSYEQY	TRBV4-1	TRBJ2-7